This T cell receptor beta chain was documented in a study of blood T cell repertoires in COVID-19. In the study overall: Spain, Italy and the United States supplied samples that represented acute and convalescent COVID-19. PBMCs, B-cell-depleted T cells, or T cells provided the cDNA or gDNA that made up the material.

As originally analysed: Reference gene primers were amplified, and this amplification served to estimate nucleated cell counts. Assay: immunoSEQ multiplex PCR; the TCRdb copy retains only in-frame clones and omits some. The V and J calls and clone size were taken over from that table, and D and trimming were inferred from the DNA. Of some 240,000 clones listed, around 80% were seen once; the top ten hold approximately 10%. This CDR3 has 13 residues. Germline V gene sequence: CDR1 MGHRA, CDR2 YSYEKL. The V end was cut by 7 bases, the J end by 3 bases, with 12 bases between. This receptor was identified in a man in his fifties or sixties with active or convalescent COVID-19. The sample comprised peripheral blood. The chain uses TRBV4-1 and TRBJ1-1; a possible D gene is TRBD1 (5 bases). The chain's CDR3 is CASKWGEHTEAFF. Written as DNA, the CDR3 is TGCGCCAGCAAGTGGGGGGAGCACACTGAAGCTTTCTTT.